This T cell receptor beta chain appears in the sequencing data of a study of cytomegalovirus exposure and HLA in healthy donors. Study results and caveats: Investigators reported about 160 TCR beta chains as tied to cytomegalovirus. Cytomegalovirus status was reportedly diagnosed by the classifier with high specificity and sensitivity.

The data were produced by immunoSEQ multiplex PCR, yet TCRdb's version contains in-frame clones alone and is incomplete. Among about 170,000 clones listed, approximately 86% were seen once. Worth noting for this clone: Its matching antigen is unknown.

Germline CDR1 reads MNHEY; CDR2 reads SVGAGI. V lost 6 bases and J 0 bases, leaving 11 bases between the germline ends. CDR3 length: 15 amino acids. This TCR was recovered from a man aged 18-30 years in good health and CMV-seropositive. The sample taken for sequencing was PBMCs. J is TRBJ1-4 and V is TRBV6-5; D remains ambiguous. The CDR3 protein is CASRPDSATNEKLFF. Here the CDR3 DNA reads TGTGCCAGCAGGCCCGATTCAGCAACTAATGAAAAACTGTTTTTT.